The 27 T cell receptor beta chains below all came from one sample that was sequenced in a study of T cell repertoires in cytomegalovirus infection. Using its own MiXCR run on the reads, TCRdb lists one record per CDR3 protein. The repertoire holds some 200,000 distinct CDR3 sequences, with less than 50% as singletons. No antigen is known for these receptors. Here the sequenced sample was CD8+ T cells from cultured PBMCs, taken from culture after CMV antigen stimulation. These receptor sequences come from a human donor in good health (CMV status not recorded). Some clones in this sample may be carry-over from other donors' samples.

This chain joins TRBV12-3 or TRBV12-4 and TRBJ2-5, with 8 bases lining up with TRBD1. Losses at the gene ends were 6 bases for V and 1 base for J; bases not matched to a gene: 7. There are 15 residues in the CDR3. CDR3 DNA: TGTGCCAGCAGGAGGCCCGGGACAGGCCAAGAGACCCAGTACTTC. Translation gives CASRRPGTGQETQYF.

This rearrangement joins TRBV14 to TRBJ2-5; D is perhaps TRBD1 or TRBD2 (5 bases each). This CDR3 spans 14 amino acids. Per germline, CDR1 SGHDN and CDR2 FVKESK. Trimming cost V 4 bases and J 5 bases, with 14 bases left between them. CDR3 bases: TGTGCCAGCAGCCTGGGACGGGCATGGGAGACCCAGTACTTC. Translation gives CASSLGRAWETQYF.

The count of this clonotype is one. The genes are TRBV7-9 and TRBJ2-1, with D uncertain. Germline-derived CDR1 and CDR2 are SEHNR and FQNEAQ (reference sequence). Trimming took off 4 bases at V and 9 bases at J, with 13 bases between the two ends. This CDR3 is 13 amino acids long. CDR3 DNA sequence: TGTGCCAGCAGCTGGGCCTCCGCCAGTGAGCAGTTCTTC. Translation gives CASSWASASEQFF.

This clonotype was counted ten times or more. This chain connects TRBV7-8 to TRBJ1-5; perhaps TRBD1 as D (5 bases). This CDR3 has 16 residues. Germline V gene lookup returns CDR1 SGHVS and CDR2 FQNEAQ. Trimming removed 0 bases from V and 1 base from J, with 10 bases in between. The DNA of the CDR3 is TGTGCCAGCAGCTTAGCGAGGGGCTCAAGCAATCAGCCCCAGCATTTT. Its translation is CASSLARGSSNQPQHF.

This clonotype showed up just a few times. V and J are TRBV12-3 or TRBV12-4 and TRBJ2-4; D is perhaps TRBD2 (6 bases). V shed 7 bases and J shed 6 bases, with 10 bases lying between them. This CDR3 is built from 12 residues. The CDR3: CASTPGLNIQYF. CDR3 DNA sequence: TGTGCCAGCACCCCGGGACTAAACATTCAGTACTTC.

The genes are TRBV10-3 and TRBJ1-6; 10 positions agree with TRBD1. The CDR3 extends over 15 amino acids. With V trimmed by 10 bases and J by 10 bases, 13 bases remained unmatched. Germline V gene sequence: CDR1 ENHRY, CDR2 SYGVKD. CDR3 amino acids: CATQPGTGEHSPLHF. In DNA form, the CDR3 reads TGTGCCACCCAACCCGGGACAGGGGAGCACTCACCCCTCCACTTT.

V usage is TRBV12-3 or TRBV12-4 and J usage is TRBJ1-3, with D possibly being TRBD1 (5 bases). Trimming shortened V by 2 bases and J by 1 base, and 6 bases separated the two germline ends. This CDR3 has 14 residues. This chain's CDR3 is CASSLWGSGNTIYF. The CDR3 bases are TGTGCCAGCAGTTTATGGGGGTCTGGAAACACCATATATTTT.

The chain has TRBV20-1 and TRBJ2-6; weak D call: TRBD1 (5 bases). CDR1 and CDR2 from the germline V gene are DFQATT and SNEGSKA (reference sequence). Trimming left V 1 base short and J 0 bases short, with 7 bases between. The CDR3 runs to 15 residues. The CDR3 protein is CSARVTVSGANVLTF. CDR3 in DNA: TGCAGTGCTAGAGTGACAGTCTCTGGGGCCAACGTCCTGACTTTC.

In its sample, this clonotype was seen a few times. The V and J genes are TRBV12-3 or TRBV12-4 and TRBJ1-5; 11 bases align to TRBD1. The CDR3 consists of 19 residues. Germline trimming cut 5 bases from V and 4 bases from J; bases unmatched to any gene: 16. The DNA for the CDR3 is TGTGCCAGCAGTCACACAAAACGAGGACAGGGGGCGCGGAATCAGCCCCAGCATTTT. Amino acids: CASSHTKRGQGARNQPQHF.

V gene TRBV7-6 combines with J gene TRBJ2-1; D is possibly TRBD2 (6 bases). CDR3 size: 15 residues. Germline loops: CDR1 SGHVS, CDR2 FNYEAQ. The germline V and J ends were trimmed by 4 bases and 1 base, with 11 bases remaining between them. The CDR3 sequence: CASSSTSSSYNEQFF. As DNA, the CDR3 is TGTGCCAGCAGCTCCACTAGCAGTTCCTACAATGAGCAGTTCTTC.

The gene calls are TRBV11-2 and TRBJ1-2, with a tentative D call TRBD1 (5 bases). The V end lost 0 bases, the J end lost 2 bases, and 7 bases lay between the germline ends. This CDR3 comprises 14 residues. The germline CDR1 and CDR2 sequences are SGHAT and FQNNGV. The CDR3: CASSLDRQNYGYTF. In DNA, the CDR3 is TGTGCCAGCAGCTTAGATAGACAGAACTATGGCTACACCTTC. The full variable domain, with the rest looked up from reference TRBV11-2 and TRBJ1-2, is EAGVAQSPRYKIIEKRQSVAFWCNPISGHATLYWYQQILGQGPKLLIQFQNNGVVDDSQLPKDRFSAERLKGVDSTLKIQPAKLEDSAVYLCASSLDRQNYGYTFGSGTRLTVV.

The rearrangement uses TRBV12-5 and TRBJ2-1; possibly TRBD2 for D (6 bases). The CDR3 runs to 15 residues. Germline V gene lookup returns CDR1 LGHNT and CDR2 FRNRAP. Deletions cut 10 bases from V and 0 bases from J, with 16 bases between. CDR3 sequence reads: CATEEAGSSYNEQFF. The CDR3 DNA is TGTGCTACCGAGGAAGCGGGTAGCTCCTACAATGAGCAGTTCTTC.

CDR3 coding DNA: TGTGCCATCAGGGACAGGGGGATAAACACTGAAGCTTTCTTT. This encodes CAIRDRGINTEAFF. The V gene is TRBV10-3, the J gene TRBJ1-1, with 10 positions matching TRBD1. V was clipped by 6 bases and J by 2 bases; unmatched bases: 3. Per germline, CDR1 ENHRY and CDR2 SYGVKD. The CDR3 is 14 residues long.

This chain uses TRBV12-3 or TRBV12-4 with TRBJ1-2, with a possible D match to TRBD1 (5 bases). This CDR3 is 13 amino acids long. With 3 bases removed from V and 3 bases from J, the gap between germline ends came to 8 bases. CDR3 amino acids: CASSFLRDYGYTF. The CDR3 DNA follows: TGTGCCAGCAGTTTTCTCAGGGACTATGGCTACACCTTC.

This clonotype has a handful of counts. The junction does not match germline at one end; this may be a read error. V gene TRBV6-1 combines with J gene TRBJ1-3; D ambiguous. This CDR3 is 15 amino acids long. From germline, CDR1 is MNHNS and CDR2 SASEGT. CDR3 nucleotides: TGTGCCAGAAGTGAAGGTCCTGGGGAAGGAAACACCATATATTTT. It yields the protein CARSEGPGEGNTIYF.

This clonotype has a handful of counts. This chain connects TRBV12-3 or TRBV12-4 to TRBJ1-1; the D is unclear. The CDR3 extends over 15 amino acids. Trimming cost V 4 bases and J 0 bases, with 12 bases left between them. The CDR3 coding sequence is TGTGCCAGCAGTTACGCGATACCTATGAACACTGAAGCTTTCTTT. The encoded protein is CASSYAIPMNTEAFF.

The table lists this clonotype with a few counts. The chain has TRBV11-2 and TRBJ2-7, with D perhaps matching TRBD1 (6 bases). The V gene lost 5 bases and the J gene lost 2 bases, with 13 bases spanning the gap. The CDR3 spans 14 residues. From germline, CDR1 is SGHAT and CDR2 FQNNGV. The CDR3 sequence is CASSQRQVTYEQYF. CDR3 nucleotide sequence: TGTGCCAGCAGCCAAAGACAGGTAACCTACGAGCAGTACTTC.

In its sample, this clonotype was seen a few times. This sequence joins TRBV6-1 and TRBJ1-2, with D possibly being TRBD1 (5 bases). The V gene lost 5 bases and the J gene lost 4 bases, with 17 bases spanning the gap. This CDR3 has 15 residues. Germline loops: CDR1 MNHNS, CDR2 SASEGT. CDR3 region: CASSPSPGTLYGYTF. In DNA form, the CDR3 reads TGTGCCAGCAGTCCTTCCCCCGGGACCCTCTATGGCTACACCTTC.

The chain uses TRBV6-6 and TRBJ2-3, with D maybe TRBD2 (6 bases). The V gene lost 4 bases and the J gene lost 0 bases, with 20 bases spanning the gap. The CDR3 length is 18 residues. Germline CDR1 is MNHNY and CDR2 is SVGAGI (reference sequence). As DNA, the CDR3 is TGTGCCAGCAGTTCTTATACCTATAGCGGTCCGAGCACAGATACGCAGTATTTT. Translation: CASSSYTYSGPSTDTQYF.

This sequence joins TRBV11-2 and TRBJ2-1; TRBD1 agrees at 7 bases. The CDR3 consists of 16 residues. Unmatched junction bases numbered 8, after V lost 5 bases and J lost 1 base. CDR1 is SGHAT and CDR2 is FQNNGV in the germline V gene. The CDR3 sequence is CASSRQGKWSYNEQFF. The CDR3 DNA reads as TGTGCCAGCAGCAGACAGGGAAAGTGGTCCTACAATGAGCAGTTCTTC.

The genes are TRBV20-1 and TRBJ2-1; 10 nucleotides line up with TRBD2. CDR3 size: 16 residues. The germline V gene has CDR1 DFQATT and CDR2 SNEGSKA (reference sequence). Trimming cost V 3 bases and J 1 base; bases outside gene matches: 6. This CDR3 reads CSASSSGRVSYNEQFF. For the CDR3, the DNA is TGCAGTGCTAGTTCCAGCGGGAGGGTATCCTACAATGAGCAGTTCTTC.

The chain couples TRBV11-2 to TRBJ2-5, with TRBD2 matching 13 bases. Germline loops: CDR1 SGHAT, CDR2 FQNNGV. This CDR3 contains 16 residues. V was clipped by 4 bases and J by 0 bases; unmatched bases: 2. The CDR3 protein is CASSSGLAGNQETQYF. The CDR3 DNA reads TGTGCCAGCAGCTCGGGACTAGCGGGGAACCAAGAGACCCAGTACTTC.

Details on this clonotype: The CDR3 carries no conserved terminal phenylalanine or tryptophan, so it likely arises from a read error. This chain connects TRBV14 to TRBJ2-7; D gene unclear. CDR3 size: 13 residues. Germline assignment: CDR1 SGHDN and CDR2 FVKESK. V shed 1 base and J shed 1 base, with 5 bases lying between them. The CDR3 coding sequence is TGTGCCAGCAGCCAAGGGAGTTCCTACGAGCAGTACTTA. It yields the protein CASSQGSSYEQYL.

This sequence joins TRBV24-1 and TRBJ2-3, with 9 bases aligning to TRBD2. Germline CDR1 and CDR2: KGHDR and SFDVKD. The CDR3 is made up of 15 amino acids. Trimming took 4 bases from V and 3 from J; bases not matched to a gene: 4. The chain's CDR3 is CATSDAGGRTDTQYF. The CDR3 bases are TGTGCCACCAGTGACGCGGGGGGGAGGACAGATACGCAGTATTTT.

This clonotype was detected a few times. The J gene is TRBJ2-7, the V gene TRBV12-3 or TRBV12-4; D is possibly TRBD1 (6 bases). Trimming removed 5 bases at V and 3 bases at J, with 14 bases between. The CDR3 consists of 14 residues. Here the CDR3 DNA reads TGTGCCAGCAGTCCGGGACACGAGAGCTACGAGCAGTACTTC. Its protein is CASSPGHESYEQYF.

This chain's CDR3 is CASSAGRTYEQYF. The CDR3 bases are TGCGCCAGTTCGGCGGGGAGGACCTACGAGCAGTACTTC. The chain carries TRBV5-1 and TRBJ2-7, with D possibly matching TRBD2 (6 bases). The germline V gene encodes CDR1 SGHRS and CDR2 YFSETQ. The V and J ends lost 8 bases and 2 bases respectively, with 14 bases between them. There are 13 residues in the CDR3.

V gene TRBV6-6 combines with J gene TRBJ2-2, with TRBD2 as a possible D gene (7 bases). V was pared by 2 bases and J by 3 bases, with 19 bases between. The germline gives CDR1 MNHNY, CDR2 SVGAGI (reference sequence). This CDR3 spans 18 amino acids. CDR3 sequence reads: CASSYPGGGRRDTGELFF. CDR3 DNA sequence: TGTGCCAGCAGTTACCCCGGGGGCGGGAGAAGGGACACCGGGGAGCTGTTTTTT.